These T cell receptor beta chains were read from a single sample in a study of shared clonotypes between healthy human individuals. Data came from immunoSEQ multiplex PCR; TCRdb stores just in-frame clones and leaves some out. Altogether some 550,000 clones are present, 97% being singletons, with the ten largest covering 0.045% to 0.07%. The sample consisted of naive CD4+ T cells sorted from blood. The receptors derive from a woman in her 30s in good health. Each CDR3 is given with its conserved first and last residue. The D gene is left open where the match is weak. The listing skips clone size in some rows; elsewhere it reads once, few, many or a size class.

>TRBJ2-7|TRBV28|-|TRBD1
CASRPTGLSHEQYF
TGTGCCAGCAGACCGACAGGGTTGAGCCACGAGCAGTACTTC
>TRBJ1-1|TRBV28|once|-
CASSHRFEAFF
TGTGCCAGCAGCCACAGGTTTGAAGCTTTCTTT
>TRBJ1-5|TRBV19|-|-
CASSADRWGHSNQPQHF
TGTGCCAGTAGTGCCGACAGGTGGGGCCATAGCAATCAGCCCCAGCATTTT
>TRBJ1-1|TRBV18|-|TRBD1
CASSLVPGQGQNTEAFF
TGTGCCAGCTCACTAGTCCCGGGACAGGGACAGAACACTGAAGCTTTCTTT
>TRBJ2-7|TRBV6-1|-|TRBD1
CASSPVGTGYYEQYF
TGTGCCAGCAGTCCGGTGGGGACAGGGTACTACGAGCAGTACTTC
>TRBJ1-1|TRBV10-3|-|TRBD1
CAIGTAEDTEAFF
TGTGCCATCGGGACAGCTGAGGACACTGAAGCTTTCTTT
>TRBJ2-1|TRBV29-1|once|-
CSVAFGLTDNEQFF
TGCAGCGTTGCCTTTGGGCTAACTGACAATGAGCAGTTCTTC
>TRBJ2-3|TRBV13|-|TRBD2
CASSGRAGEVTDTQYF
TGTGCCAGCAGCGGGAGGGCGGGTGAAGTCACTGATACGCAGTATTTT
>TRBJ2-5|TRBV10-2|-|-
CASLSDRGGGETQYF
TGCGCCAGCCTATCAGATCGGGGAGGTGGAGAGACCCAGTACTTC
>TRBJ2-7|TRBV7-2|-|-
CASSLSYEQYF
TGTGCCAGCAGCCTTTCCTACGAGCAGTACTTC
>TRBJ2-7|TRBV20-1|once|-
CSAPRVYEQYF
TGCAGTGCTCCCCGGGTCTACGAGCAGTACTTC
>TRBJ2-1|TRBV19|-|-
CASSELNYNEQFF
TGTGCCAGTAGTGAACTGAATTACAATGAGCAGTTCTTC